These 27 T cell receptor beta chains were sequenced from one sample in a study of T cell changes during pregnancy in multiple sclerosis. Here immunoSEQ multiplex PCR was the method, and the copy in TCRdb shows in-frame clones only, minus some. The data hold tens of thousands of clones, with approximately 92% observed a single time. Sequenced here: peripheral blood, sampled in the third trimester of pregnancy. The receptor source for this set is a female donor in good health, enrolled as a control in a pregnancy study.

The chain carries TRBV6-5 and TRBJ2-7; D is possibly TRBD1 (5 bases). V gave up 3 bases and J gave up 0 bases, with 12 bases separating them. Germline V gene sequence: CDR1 MNHEY, CDR2 SVGAGI. The CDR3 totals 15 residues. Here the CDR3 DNA reads TGTGCCAGCAGTTATCAGACAGACAGCTCCTACGAGCAGTACTTC. It yields the protein CASSYQTDSSYEQYF.

CDR3 sequence: CASSGVGQGGEKLFF. Here the CDR3 DNA reads TGTGCCAGCAGTGGTGTGGGACAGGGGGGGGAAAAACTGTTTTTT. This chain joins TRBV4-2 and TRBJ1-4; 11 bases map to TRBD1. V gave up 6 bases and J gave up 8 bases; unmatched junction bases: 8. CDR1 and CDR2 from the germline V gene are LGHNA and YNFKEQ. This CDR3 is 15 amino acids long.

V usage is TRBV7-8 and J usage is TRBJ1-2, with 8 nucleotides matching TRBD1. This CDR3 has 15 amino acids. Looked up from germline, CDR1 is SGHVS and CDR2 is FQNEAQ. The V and J ends lost 5 bases and 7 bases, in that order; junction bases with no gene match: 12. The CDR3: CASSPVRGRRGGYTF. CDR3 bases: TGTGCCAGCAGCCCAGTCAGGGGGCGCCGGGGTGGCTACACCTTC.

This sequence joins TRBV5-1 and TRBJ1-1; weak D call: TRBD1 (5 bases). Germline V CDR1 and CDR2: SGHRS, YFSETQ. Trimming shortened V by 0 bases and J by 8 bases, and 14 bases separated the two germline ends. The CDR3 has 14 amino acids. This chain's CDR3 is CASSLGSLGAEAFF. The DNA of the CDR3 is TGCGCCAGCAGCTTGGGCTCTCTTGGGGCAGAAGCTTTCTTT.

The chain links TRBV4-2 to TRBJ2-7; D is perhaps TRBD1 (5 bases). This CDR3 comprises 17 residues. V was cut by 0 bases and J by 1 base, with 16 bases left in between. The germline CDR1 and CDR2 sequences are LGHNA and YNFKEQ. CDR3 DNA sequence: TGTGCCAGCAGCCAAGATAGGGGCAGGGCCCTTTCCTACGAGCAGTACTTC. Its protein product is CASSQDRGRALSYEQYF.

This chain uses TRBV19 with TRBJ2-1; perhaps TRBD2 as D (6 bases). Trimming stripped 6 bases from V and 10 bases from J, with 10 bases between. CDR1 LNHDA and CDR2 SQIVND come from the germline V gene (reference sequence). The length of the CDR3 is 11 residues. CDR3 sequence: CASSPGLEQFF. Here the CDR3 DNA reads TGTGCCAGTAGCCCGGGACTGGAGCAGTTCTTC. Full variable domain (remainder filled in from reference TRBV19 and TRBJ2-1): DGGITQSPKYLFRKEGQNVTLSCEQNLNHDAMYWYRQDPGQGLRLIYYSQIVNDFQKGDIAEGYSVSREKKESFPLTVTSAQKNPTAFYLCASSPGLEQFFGPGTRLTVL.

Here the CDR3 DNA reads TGTGCCAGCCAATTTGTTCGGTGGGCGGGGATCACTGAAGCTTTCTTT. It codes for CASQFVRWAGITEAFF. The rearrangement links TRBV28 to TRBJ1-1; D is unresolved. The CDR3 totals 16 residues. The V end was cut by 8 bases, the J end by 4 bases, with 23 bases between. The germline gives CDR1 MDHEN, CDR2 SYDVKM.

The DNA for the CDR3 is TGTGCCAGCAGAGACGACAGGGCTGGAAACACCATATATTTT. The encoded protein is CASRDDRAGNTIYF. This chain connects TRBV28 to TRBJ1-3, with 7 bases identical to TRBD1. Trimming cost V 6 bases and J 2 bases; bases outside gene matches: 4. Per germline, CDR1 MDHEN and CDR2 SYDVKM. The length of the CDR3 is 14 residues.

This rearrangement joins TRBV7-8 to TRBJ1-2; 7 bases align to TRBD1. This CDR3 is built from 12 residues. Per the germline V gene, CDR1 is SGHVS and CDR2 is FQNEAQ. The junction had 3 bases not matched to a gene; V was cut back by 4 bases and J by 7 bases. The CDR3 DNA reads TGTGCCAGCAGCTCCCCAGGGGGTGGCTACACCTTC. It translates to CASSSPGGGYTF.

This rearrangement joins TRBV19 to TRBJ1-2, with 9 bases that match TRBD1. Germline V gives CDR1 LNHDA, CDR2 SQIVND (reference sequence). With V trimmed by 10 bases and J by 5 bases, 5 bases remained unmatched. The CDR3 is made up of 12 amino acids. The CDR3 nucleotides are TGTGCCACTTTGGACAGGGGTTATGGCTACACCTTC. Its protein is CATLDRGYGYTF.

The gene calls are TRBV4-1 and TRBJ1-5; 7 positions agree with TRBD1. V lost 4 bases to trimming and J lost 2 bases; unmatched junction nucleotides: 5. Germline values: CDR1 MGHRA, CDR2 YSYEKL. The CDR3 extends over 15 amino acids. Here the CDR3 reads CASSLGGTGNQPQHF. CDR3 bases: TGCGCCAGCAGCCTTGGAGGGACAGGCAATCAGCCCCAGCATTTT.

The chain is built from TRBV7-9 and TRBJ2-2, with D maybe TRBD2 (6 bases). The ends were cut back, 11 bases at V and 4 bases at J, with 11 bases in the middle. Germline V gene sequence: CDR1 SEHNR, CDR2 FQNEAQ (reference sequence). The CDR3 extends over 12 amino acids. Written as DNA, the CDR3 is TGTGCCGCCGAGGGAGGCACCGGGGAGCTGTTTTTT. The encoded protein is CAAEGGTGELFF.

With respect to this clone: Germline and junction disagree at one end, which may indicate a read error. The chain recombines TRBV7-2 with TRBJ2-1; 12 positions match TRBD2. The CDR3 spans 15 residues. From germline, CDR1 is SGHTA and CDR2 FQGNSA. The CDR3 coding sequence is TGTGCCAGCAGCTTAGTGTCCCTCCTAGCGGGAGGGTGGGTCTTC. Translated, it gives CASSLVSLLAGGWVF.

The chain employs TRBV18 and TRBJ1-1; D remains ambiguous. The germline V gene encodes CDR1 KGHSH and CDR2 LQKENI. The CDR3 consists of 13 residues. V lost 3 bases and J 6 bases, leaving 11 bases between the germline ends. This CDR3 is CASSPPRLPEAFF. The CDR3 DNA sequence: TGTGCCAGCTCACCCCCCAGGTTACCTGAAGCTTTCTTT. Full variable domain (remainder filled in from reference TRBV18 and TRBJ1-1): NAGVMQNPRHLVRRRGQEARLRCSPMKGHSHVYWYRQLPEEGLKFMVYLQKENIIDESGMPKERFSAEFPKEGPSILRIQQVVRGDSAAYFCASSPPRLPEAFFGQGTRLTVV.

This clone appeared a few times. The chain recombines TRBV2 with TRBJ1-5; D unresolved. The CDR3 runs to 13 residues. CDR1 and CDR2 (germline): SNHLY, FYNNEI. V was shortened by 6 bases and J by 1 base, with 7 bases between the two germline ends. The CDR3 coding sequence is TGTGCCAGCAGCGAGCTGAGCAATCAGCCCCAGCATTTT. Translated: CASSELSNQPQHF.

The rearrangement links TRBV18 to TRBJ1-5; possible D gene TRBD1, 6 bases. CDR1 is KGHSH and CDR2 is LQKENI in the germline V gene. V dropped 5 bases and J dropped 4 bases, with 12 bases sitting between them. The CDR3 extends over 14 amino acids. Here the CDR3 reads CASSSSGVNQPQHF. In DNA, the CDR3 is TGTGCCAGCTCAAGTTCAGGGGTTAATCAGCCCCAGCATTTT.

The chain joins TRBV4-1 to TRBJ1-5; 8 bases are a match to TRBD1. Losses at the gene ends were 4 bases for V and 7 bases for J; bases not matched to a gene: 9. Per the germline V gene, CDR1 is MGHRA and CDR2 is YSYEKL. This CDR3 has 15 residues. This CDR3 reads CASSLTGALGQPQHF. The CDR3 nucleotides read TGCGCCAGCAGCCTGACAGGGGCCCTCGGGCAGCCCCAGCATTTT.

The chain links TRBV6-5 to TRBJ1-2, with D possibly being TRBD1 (5 bases). The V end lost 10 bases, the J end lost 0 bases, and 15 bases lay between the germline ends. The germline V gene has CDR1 MNHEY and CDR2 SVGAGI. The CDR3 runs 14 residues. CDR3 in amino acids: CATARGGTNYGYTF. In DNA, the CDR3 is TGTGCCACCGCTCGGGGGGGTACTAACTATGGCTACACCTTC.

The chain combines TRBV29-1 with TRBJ1-1; the D gene is possibly TRBD1 (6 bases). The CDR3 has 15 amino acids. V lost 6 bases to trimming and J lost 1 base, with 18 bases between them. Germline V gives CDR1 SQVTM, CDR2 ANQGSEA. Written as DNA, the CDR3 is TGCAGCGTCCCTCCGGGGGGCGTTGCGAACACTGAAGCTTTCTTT. Protein sequence: CSVPPGGVANTEAFF.

V usage is TRBV2 and J usage is TRBJ1-5, with D unresolved. The CDR3 extends over 14 amino acids. V lost 0 bases to trimming and J lost 4 bases, with 7 bases between them. Germline values: CDR1 SNHLY, CDR2 FYNNEI. This CDR3 is CASSEAEGNQPQHF. The CDR3, as DNA: TGTGCCAGCAGTGAAGCAGAGGGTAATCAGCCCCAGCATTTT.

The chain is built from TRBV6-5 and TRBJ1-1, with D perhaps matching TRBD1 (5 bases). Germline loops: CDR1 MNHEY, CDR2 SVGAGI. This CDR3 region has 15 residues. V lost 7 bases and J 4 bases, leaving 19 bases between the germline ends. The CDR3 bases are TGTGCCAGCACCCCGCGATTGGCGGGGGGCACTGAAGCTTTCTTT. It yields the protein CASTPRLAGGTEAFF.

The gene calls are TRBV5-1 and TRBJ2-5; D is unclear. There are 13 residues in the CDR3. Per the germline V gene, CDR1 is SGHRS and CDR2 is YFSETQ. V was shortened by 1 base and J by 5 bases, with 9 bases between the two germline ends. The CDR3 region has the DNA TGCGCCAGCAGCTTGAATGGGCCCGAGACCCAGTACTTC. Amino acids: CASSLNGPETQYF.

The gene calls are TRBV29-1 and TRBJ1-1, with D possibly TRBD1 on 6 matching bases. V was pared by 6 bases and J by 3 bases, with 11 bases between. Germline values: CDR1 SQVTM, CDR2 ANQGSEA. This CDR3 contains 12 residues. The chain's CDR3 is CSVAQGHTEAFF. The CDR3 coding sequence is TGCAGCGTCGCACAGGGTCACACTGAAGCTTTCTTT.

J is TRBJ2-5 and V is TRBV4-1; D possibly corresponds to TRBD2 (5 bases). The V end was cut by 1 base, the J end by 4 bases, with 10 bases between. Germline V gives CDR1 MGHRA, CDR2 YSYEKL. This CDR3 spans 14 amino acids. This CDR3 is CASSQGASRETQYF. The CDR3 DNA follows: TGCGCCAGCAGCCAAGGAGCTAGCCGAGAGACCCAGTACTTC.

The chain combines TRBV28 with TRBJ2-7; 7 bases are a match to TRBD1. V trimming: 8 bases; J trimming: 3 bases; junction bases outside the gene matches: 4. Per germline, CDR1 MDHEN and CDR2 SYDVKM. This CDR3 comprises 12 residues. CDR3 bases: TGTGCCAGCTTAGACAGGGACTACGAGCAGTACTTC. It encodes CASLDRDYEQYF.

The V call is TRBV6-6, the J call TRBJ1-2, with D tentatively TRBD1 (6 bases). CDR1 and CDR2 (germline): MNHNY, SVGAGI (reference sequence). Trimming took off 0 bases at V and 8 bases at J, with 16 bases between the two ends. The CDR3 contains 15 residues. As DNA, the CDR3 is TGTGCCAGCAGTTACTCGACGATCAGGGGTGGGGGCTACACCTTC. Translation gives CASSYSTIRGGGYTF.

V and J are TRBV5-1 and TRBJ1-2, with D perhaps matching TRBD1 (5 bases). V was clipped by 4 bases and J by 13 bases, with 17 bases between them. Germline lookup yields CDR1 SGHRS and CDR2 YFSETQ. The CDR3 extends over 12 amino acids. The CDR3 sequence: CASSPDDLGGTF. Here the CDR3 DNA reads TGCGCCAGCAGCCCCGACGATCTCGGGGGCACCTTC.